This T cell receptor (beta chain) was captured in a study of T cells in narcolepsy. Study overall: Donors had narcolepsy type 1 or type 2, or were healthy controls. General study points: Same-patient CSF and blood CD4+ T cell clonotypes included HCRT-specific and TRIB2-specific autoreactive ones. Autoreactive clonotypes reportedly recurred in blood of same and different patients, not controls.

Produced via immunoSEQ multiplex PCR; TCRdb's table is partial and in-frame only. Of approximately 1,500 clones in the sample, 40% were seen once. This clone is classed as large (0.1 to 1%). Its antigen is as yet unknown. Other DNA sequences within the sample encode an identical CDR3. Between the trimmed V and J ends, which lost 4 bases and 3 bases, there was a span of 12 bases. CDR1 and CDR2 from the germline V gene are MGHRA and YSYEKL. The CDR3 is 14 amino acids. The chain is built from TRBV4-1 and TRBJ1-1; D is unresolved. The sample taken for sequencing was cultured CD8+ T cells from cerebrospinal fluid. This sequence was found in a human donor with narcolepsy. DNA of the CDR3: TGCGCCAGCAGCCCCGTTTACGGTGACACTGAAGCTTTCTTT. Its protein is CASSPVYGDTEAFF.